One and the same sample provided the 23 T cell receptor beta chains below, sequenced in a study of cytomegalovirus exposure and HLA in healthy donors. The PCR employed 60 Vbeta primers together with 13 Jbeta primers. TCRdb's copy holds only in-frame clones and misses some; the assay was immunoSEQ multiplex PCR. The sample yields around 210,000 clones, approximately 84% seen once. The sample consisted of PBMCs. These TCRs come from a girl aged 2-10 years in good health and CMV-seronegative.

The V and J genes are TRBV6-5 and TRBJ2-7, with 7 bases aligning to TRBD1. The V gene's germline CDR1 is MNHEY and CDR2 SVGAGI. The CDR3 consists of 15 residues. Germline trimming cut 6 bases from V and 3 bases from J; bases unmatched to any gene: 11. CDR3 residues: CASSLRQGSVYEQYF. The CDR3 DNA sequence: TGTGCCAGCAGCCTTAGACAGGGTTCCGTCTACGAGCAGTACTTC.

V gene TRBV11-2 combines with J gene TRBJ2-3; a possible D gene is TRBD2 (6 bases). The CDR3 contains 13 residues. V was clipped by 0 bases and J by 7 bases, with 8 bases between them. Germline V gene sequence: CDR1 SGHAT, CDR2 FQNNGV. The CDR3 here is CASSLDGGNTQYF. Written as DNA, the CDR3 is TGTGCCAGCAGCTTAGATGGGGGGAATACGCAGTATTTT.

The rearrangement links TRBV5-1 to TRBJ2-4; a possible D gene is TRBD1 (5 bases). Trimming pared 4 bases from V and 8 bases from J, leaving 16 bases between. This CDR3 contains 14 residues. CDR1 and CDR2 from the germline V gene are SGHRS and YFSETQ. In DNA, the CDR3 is TGCGCCAGCAGCATGGACATCCCGGCGGACATTCAGTACTTC. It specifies CASSMDIPADIQYF. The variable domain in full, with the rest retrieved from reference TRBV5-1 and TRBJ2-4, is KAGVTQTPRYLIKTRGQQVTLSCSPISGHRSVSWYQQTPGQGLQFLFEYFSETQRNKGNFPGRFSGRQFSNSRSEMNVSTLELGDSALYLCASSMDIPADIQYFGAGTRLSVL.

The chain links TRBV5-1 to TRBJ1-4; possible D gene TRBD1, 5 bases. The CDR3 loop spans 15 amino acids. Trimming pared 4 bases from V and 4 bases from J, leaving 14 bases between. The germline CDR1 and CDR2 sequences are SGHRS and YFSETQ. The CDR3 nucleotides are TGCGCCAGCAGCCCGAAACAGGCCTTTAATGAAAAACTGTTTTTT. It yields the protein CASSPKQAFNEKLFF.

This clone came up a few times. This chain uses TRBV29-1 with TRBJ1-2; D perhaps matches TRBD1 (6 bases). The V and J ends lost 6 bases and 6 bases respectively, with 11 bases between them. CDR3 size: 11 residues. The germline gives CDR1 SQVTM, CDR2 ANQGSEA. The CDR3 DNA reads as TGCAGCGTAGCCACAGGGAATGGCTACACCTTC. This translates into CSVATGNGYTF. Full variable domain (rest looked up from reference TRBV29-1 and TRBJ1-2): SAVISQKPSRDICQRGTSLTIQCQVDSQVTMMFWYRQQPGQSLTLIATANQGSEATYESGFVIDKFPISRPNLTFSTLTVSNMSPEDSSIYLCSVATGNGYTFGSGTRLTVV.

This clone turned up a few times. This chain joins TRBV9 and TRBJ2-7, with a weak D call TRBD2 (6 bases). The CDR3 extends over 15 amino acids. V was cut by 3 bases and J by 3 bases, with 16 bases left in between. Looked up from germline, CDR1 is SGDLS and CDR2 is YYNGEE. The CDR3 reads CASSAGDSVGYEQYF. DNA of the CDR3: TGTGCCAGCAGCGCTGGGGACTCCGTGGGCTACGAGCAGTACTTC.

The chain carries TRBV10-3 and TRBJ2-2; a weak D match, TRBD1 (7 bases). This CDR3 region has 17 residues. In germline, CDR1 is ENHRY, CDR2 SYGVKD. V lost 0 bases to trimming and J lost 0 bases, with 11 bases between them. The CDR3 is CAISESGGQTNTGELFF. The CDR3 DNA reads TGTGCCATCAGTGAGTCGGGGGGACAGACGAACACCGGGGAGCTGTTTTTT.

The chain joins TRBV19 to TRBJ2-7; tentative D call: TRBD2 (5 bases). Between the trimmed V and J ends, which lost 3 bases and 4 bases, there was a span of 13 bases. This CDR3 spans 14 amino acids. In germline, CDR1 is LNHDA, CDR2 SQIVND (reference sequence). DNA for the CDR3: TGTGCCAGTAGTATCGGGGTTCGGGGATACGAGCAGTACTTC. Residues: CASSIGVRGYEQYF.

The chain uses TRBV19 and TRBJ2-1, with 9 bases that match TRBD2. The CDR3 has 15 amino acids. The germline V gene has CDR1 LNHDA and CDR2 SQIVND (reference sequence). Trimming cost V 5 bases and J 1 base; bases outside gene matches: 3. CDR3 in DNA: TGTGCCAGTAGTTCGCGGGAGGGGTCCTACAATGAGCAGTTCTTC. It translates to CASSSREGSYNEQFF. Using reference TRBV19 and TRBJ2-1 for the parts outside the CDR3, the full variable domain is DGGITQSPKYLFRKEGQNVTLSCEQNLNHDAMYWYRQDPGQGLRLIYYSQIVNDFQKGDIAEGYSVSREKKESFPLTVTSAQKNPTAFYLCASSSREGSYNEQFFGPGTRLTVL.

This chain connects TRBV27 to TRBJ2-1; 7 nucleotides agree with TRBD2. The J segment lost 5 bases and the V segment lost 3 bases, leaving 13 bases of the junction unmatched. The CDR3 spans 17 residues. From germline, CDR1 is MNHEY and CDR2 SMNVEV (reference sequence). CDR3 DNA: TGTGCCAGCAGTTTTTTAGGTGTGTTTCGGGAGGACAATGAGCAGTTCTTC. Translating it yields CASSFLGVFREDNEQFF.

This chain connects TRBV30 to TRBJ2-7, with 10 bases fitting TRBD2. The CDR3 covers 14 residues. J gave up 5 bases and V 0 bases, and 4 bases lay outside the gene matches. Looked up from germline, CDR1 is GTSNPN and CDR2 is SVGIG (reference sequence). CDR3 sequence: CAWSVVAGGHEQYF. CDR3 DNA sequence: TGTGCCTGGAGTGTAGTAGCGGGGGGCCACGAGCAGTACTTC. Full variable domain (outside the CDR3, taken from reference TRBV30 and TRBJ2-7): SQTIHQWPATLVQPVGSPLSLECTVEGTSNPNLYWYRQAAGRGLQLLFYSVGIGQISSEVPQNLSASRPQDRQFILSSKKLLLSDSGFYLCAWSVVAGGHEQYFGPGTRLTVT.

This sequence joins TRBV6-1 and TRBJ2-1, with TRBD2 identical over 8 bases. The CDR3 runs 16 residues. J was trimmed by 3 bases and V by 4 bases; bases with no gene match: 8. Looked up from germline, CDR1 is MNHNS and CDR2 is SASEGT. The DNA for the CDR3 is TGTGCCAGCAGTGCCTCAAGCGGGGGACTCTACAATGAGCAGTTCTTC. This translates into CASSASSGGLYNEQFF.

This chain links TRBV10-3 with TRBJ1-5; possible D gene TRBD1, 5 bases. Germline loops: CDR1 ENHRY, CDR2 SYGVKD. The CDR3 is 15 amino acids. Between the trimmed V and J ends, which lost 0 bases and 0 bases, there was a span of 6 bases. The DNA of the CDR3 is TGTGCCATCAGTGAGTCAGGGGATAGCAATCAGCCCCAGCATTTT. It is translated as CAISESGDSNQPQHF.

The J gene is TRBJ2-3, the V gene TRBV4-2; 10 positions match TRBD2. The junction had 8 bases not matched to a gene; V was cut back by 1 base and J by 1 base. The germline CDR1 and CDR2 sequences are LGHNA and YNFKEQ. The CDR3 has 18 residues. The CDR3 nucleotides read TGTGCCAGCAGCCAAGGCCCGCTAGCGGGGGAGCGCACAGATACGCAGTATTTT. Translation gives CASSQGPLAGERTDTQYF.

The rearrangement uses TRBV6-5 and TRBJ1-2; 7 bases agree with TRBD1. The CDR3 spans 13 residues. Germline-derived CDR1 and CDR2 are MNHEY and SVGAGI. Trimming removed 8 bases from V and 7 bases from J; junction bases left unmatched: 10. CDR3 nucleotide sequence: TGTGCCAGCGGCTACAGGGGTGGTCTTGGCTACACCTTC. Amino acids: CASGYRGGLGYTF.

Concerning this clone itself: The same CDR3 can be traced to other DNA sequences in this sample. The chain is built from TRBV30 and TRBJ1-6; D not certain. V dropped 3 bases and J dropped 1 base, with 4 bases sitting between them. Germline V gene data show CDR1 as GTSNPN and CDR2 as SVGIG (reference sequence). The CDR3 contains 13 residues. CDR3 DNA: TGTGCCTGGAGAACTTCCTATAATTCACCCCTCCACTTT. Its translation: CAWRTSYNSPLHF.

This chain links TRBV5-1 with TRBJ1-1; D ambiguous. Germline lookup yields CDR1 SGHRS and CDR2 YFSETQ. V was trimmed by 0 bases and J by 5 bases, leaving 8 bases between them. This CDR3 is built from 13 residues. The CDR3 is CASSLVAGTEAFF. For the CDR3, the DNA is TGCGCCAGCAGCTTGGTCGCGGGGACTGAAGCTTTCTTT. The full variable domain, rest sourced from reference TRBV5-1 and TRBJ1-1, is KAGVTQTPRYLIKTRGQQVTLSCSPISGHRSVSWYQQTPGQGLQFLFEYFSETQRNKGNFPGRFSGRQFSNSRSEMNVSTLELGDSALYLCASSLVAGTEAFFGQGTRLTVV.

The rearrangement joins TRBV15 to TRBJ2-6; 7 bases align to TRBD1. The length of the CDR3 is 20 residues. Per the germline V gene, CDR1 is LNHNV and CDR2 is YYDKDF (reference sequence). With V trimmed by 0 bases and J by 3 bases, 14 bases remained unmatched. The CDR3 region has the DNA TGTGCCACCAGCAGAGATTTAAGTCAAAGGGGGCGGGTTGGGGCCAACGTCCTGACTTTC. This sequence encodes CATSRDLSQRGRVGANVLTF. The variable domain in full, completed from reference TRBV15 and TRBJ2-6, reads DAMVIQNPRYQVTQFGKPVTLSCSQTLNHNVMYWYQQKSSQAPKLLFHYYDKDFNNEADTPDNFQSRRPNTSFCFLDIRSPGLGDTAMYLCATSRDLSQRGRVGANVLTFGAGSRLTVL.

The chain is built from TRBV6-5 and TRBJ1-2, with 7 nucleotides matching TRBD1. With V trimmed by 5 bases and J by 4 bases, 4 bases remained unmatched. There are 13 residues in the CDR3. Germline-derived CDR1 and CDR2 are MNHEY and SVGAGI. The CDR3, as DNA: TGTGCCAGCAGTATAACAGGGGCCTATGGCTACACCTTC. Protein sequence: CASSITGAYGYTF.

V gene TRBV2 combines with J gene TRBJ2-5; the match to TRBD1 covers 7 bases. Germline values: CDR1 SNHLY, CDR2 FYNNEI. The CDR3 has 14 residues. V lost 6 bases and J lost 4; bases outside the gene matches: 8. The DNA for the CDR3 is TGTGCCAGCAGCTCCAGGACAGGAACAGAGACCCAGTACTTC. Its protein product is CASSSRTGTETQYF.

The CDR3 spells CASSPDRVGGYTF. The DNA for the CDR3 is TGTGCCAGCAGCCCAGACAGGGTAGGCGGCTACACCTTC. J is TRBJ1-2 and V is TRBV6-1; 7 bases match TRBD1. J lost 8 bases, V lost 6 bases, and 9 bases had no gene match. This CDR3 comprises 13 residues. Germline-derived CDR1 and CDR2 are MNHNS and SASEGT.

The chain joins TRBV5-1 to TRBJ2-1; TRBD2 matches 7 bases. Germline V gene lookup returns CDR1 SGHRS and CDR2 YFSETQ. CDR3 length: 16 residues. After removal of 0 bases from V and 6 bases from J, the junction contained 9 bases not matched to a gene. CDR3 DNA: TGCGCCAGCAGCTTGGTGTTTAGCGGGCTTAGCAATGAGCAGTTCTTC. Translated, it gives CASSLVFSGLSNEQFF.

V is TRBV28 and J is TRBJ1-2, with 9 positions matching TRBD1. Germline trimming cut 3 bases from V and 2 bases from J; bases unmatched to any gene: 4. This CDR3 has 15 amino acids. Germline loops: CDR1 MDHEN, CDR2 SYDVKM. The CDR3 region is CASSFRDRVNYGYTF. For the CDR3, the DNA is TGTGCCAGCAGTTTCCGGGACAGGGTCAACTATGGCTACACCTTC.